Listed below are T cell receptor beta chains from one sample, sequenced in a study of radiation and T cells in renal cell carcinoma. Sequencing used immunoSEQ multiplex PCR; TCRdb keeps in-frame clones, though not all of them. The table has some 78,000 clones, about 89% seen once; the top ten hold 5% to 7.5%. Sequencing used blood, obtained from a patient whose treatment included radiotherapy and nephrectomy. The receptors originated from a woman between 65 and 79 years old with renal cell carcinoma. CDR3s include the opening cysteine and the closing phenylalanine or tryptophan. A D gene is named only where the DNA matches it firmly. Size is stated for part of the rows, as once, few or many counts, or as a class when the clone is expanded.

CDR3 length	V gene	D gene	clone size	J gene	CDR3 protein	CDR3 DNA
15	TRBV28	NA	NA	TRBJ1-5	CASSFSQASGQPQHF	TGTGCCAGCAGTTTTTCTCAGGCCAGTGGGCAGCCCCAGCATTTT
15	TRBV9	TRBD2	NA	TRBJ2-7	CASSVGEGRANEQYF	TGTGCCAGCAGCGTAGGGGAGGGCAGGGCTAACGAGCAGTACTTC
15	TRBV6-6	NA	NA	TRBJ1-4	CASSGGGATNEKLFF	TGTGCCAGCAGTGGGGGAGGTGCAACTAATGAAAAACTGTTTTTT
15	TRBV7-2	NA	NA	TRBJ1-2	CASSLGRWALGGYTF	TGTGCCAGCAGCTTAGGGAGGTGGGCCCTCGGTGGCTACACCTTC
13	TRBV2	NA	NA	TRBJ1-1	CASNDRAHTEAFF	TGTGCCAGCAATGACAGAGCCCACACTGAAGCTTTCTTT
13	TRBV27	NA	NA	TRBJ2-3	CATLRSGTDTQYF	TGTGCCACCCTCCGTTCAGGGACAGATACGCAGTATTTT
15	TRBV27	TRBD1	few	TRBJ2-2	CASRPMGQRTGELFF	TGTGCCAGCAGGCCGATGGGACAGCGCACCGGGGAGCTGTTTTTT
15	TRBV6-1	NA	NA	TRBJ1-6	CASSEEGNPNSPLHF	TGTGCCAGCAGTGAAGAGGGAAATCCCAATTCACCCCTCCACTTT
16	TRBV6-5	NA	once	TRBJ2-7	CASSYSRNSASYEQYF	TGTGCCAGCAGTTATTCACGGAACAGCGCGTCCTACGAGCAGTACTTC
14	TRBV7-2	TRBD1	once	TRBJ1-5	CASSFSGTGAPQHF	TGTGCCAGCAGCTTCTCCGGGACAGGAGCGCCCCAGCATTTT
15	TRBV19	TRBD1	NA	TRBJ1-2	CASSTPGTGKRGYTF	TGTGCCAGTAGTACCCCCGGGACAGGGAAACGTGGCTACACCTTC
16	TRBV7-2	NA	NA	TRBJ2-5	CASSLGGWDIQETQYF	TGTGCCAGCAGCTTAGGAGGTTGGGACATCCAAGAGACCCAGTACTTC
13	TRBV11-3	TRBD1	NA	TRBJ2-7	CASSPGTGWEQYF	TGTGCCAGCAGCCCAGGGACAGGGTGGGAGCAGTACTTC
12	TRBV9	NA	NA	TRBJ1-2	CASSGQNYGYTF	TGTGCCAGCAGCGGGCAGAACTATGGCTACACCTTC
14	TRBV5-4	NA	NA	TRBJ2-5	CASSSINREETQYF	TGTGCCAGCAGCTCAATCAACAGGGAGGAGACCCAGTACTTC
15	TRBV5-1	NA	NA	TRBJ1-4	CASSLQPRGGEKLFF	TGCGCCAGCAGCTTGCAACCCAGGGGTGGTGAAAAACTGTTTTTT
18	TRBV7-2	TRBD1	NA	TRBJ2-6	CASSFRQGAESGANVLTF	TGTGCCAGCAGCTTTCGACAGGGAGCGGAGTCTGGGGCCAACGTCCTGACTTTC
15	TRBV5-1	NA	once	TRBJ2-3	CASSLVGVSTDTQYF	TGCGCCAGCAGCTTGGTGGGGGTGAGCACAGATACGCAGTATTTT
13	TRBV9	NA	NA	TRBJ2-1	CASSPRDLNEQFF	TGTGCCAGCAGCCCCCGGGACTTGAATGAGCAGTTCTTC
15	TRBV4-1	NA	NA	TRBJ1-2	CASSQDLWMEPPYTF	TGCGCCAGCAGCCAAGATTTGTGGATGGAACCTCCCTACACCTTC
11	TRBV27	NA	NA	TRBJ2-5	CASSCQETQYF	TGTGCCAGCAGTTGCCAAGAGACCCAGTACTTC
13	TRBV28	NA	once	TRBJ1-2	CASSLISNYGYTF	TGTGCCAGCAGTTTAATCTCTAACTATGGCTACACCTTC
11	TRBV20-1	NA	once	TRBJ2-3	CSAPEGAAQYF	TGCAGTGCCCCCGAAGGGGCAGCGCAGTATTTT
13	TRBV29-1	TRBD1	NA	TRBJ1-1	CSGRGDRNTEAFF	TGCAGCGGCCGGGGGGACAGGAACACTGAAGCTTTCTTT
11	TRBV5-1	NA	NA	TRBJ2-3	CASSSDDTQYF	TGCGCCAGCAGCTCTGACGATACGCAGTATTTT
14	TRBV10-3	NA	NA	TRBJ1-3	CAISERAITNTIYF	TGTGCCATCAGTGAGCGAGCGATTACAAACACCATATATTTT
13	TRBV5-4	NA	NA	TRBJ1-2	CASSLNPNYGYTF	TGTGCCAGCAGCTTGAATCCTAACTATGGCTACACCTTC
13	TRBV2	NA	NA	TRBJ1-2	CASSETPERGYTF	TGTGCCAGCAGTGAAACACCCGAAAGAGGCTACACCTTC
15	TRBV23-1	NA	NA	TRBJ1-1	CASSQSRVMNTEAFF	TGCGCCAGCAGTCAATCTAGAGTTATGAACACTGAAGCTTTCTTT
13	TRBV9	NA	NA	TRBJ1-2	CASSAGANYGYTF	TGTGCCAGCAGCGCTGGCGCTAACTATGGCTACACCTTC
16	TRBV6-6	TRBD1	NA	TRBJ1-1	CASSYGQGRKNTEAFF	TGTGCCAGCAGTTACGGACAGGGAAGGAAGAACACTGAAGCTTTCTTT
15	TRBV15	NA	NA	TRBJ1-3	CATSRPGRTGNTIYF	TGTGCCACCAGCAGACCGGGGAGGACTGGAAACACCATATATTTT
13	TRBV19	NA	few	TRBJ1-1	CASSRQGDTEAFF	TGTGCCAGTAGTAGGCAGGGTGACACTGAAGCTTTCTTT
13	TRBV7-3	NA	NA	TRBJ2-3	CASSSLFPDTQYF	TGTGCCAGCAGCTCCCTCTTCCCAGATACGCAGTATTTT
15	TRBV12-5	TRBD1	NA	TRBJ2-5	CASGSRDRVKETQYF	TGTGCTAGTGGTTCCCGGGACAGGGTAAAAGAGACCCAGTACTTC
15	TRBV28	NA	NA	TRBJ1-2	CASSLWDKANYGYTF	TGTGCCAGCAGTCTTTGGGATAAAGCTAACTATGGCTACACCTTC
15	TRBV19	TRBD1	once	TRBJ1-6	CASSEEQGAYSPLHF	TGTGCCAGTAGTGAAGAGCAGGGGGCTTATTCACCCCTCCACTTT
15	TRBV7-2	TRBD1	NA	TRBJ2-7	CASSLVGDRGYEQYF	TGTGCCAGCAGCTTAGTTGGGGACAGAGGCTACGAGCAGTACTTC
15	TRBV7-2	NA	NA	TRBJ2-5	CASSLAPTLGETQYF	TGTGCCAGCAGCTTAGCGCCGACTCTCGGCGAGACCCAGTACTTC